Below, 25 T cell receptor beta chains from the same sample are listed, as sequenced in a study of blood T cell repertoires in COVID-19. The method was immunoSEQ multiplex PCR; TCRdb's version includes in-frame clones alone and lacks a portion of them. The data contain about 230,000 clones, almost 90% of them singletons. The source material was peripheral blood. The receptors were gathered from a woman aged 55-70 years with acute or convalescent COVID-19.

This clone came up a few times. V and J are TRBV9 and TRBJ1-4, with D possibly matching TRBD1 (5 bases). V lost 5 bases and J lost 7, with 18 bases in between. This CDR3 comprises 15 residues. Germline V gives CDR1 SGDLS, CDR2 YYNGEE. CDR3 DNA sequence: TGTGCCAGCAGTTTTTCAAATGGGGGAGGTGAAAAACTGTTTTTT. It specifies CASSFSNGGGEKLFF.

The J gene is TRBJ2-3, the V gene TRBV5-1, with 12 bases matching TRBD2. This CDR3 contains 17 residues. Germline CDR1 and CDR2: SGHRS and YFSETQ. Unmatched junction bases numbered 3, after V lost 1 base and J lost 0 bases. CDR3 amino acids: CASSLPGLAGSTDTQYF. The CDR3 DNA follows: TGCGCCAGCAGCTTGCCCGGACTAGCGGGGAGCACAGATACGCAGTATTTT.

Comments on this clone: Other DNA sequences in this sample translate to the same CDR3. The chain has TRBV5-1 and TRBJ2-3; TRBD2 agrees at 12 bases. The J segment lost 3 bases and the V segment lost 0 bases, leaving 2 bases of the junction unmatched. This CDR3 is built from 16 residues. Germline V lookup: CDR1 SGHRS, CDR2 YFSETQ. In nucleotides, the CDR3 is TGCGCCAGCAGCTTGGAGCTAGCGGGAGGGACAGATACGCAGTATTTT. This encodes CASSLELAGGTDTQYF.

In DNA, the CDR3 is TGTGCCATCAGTTTCTCCGGGACAGGGGAGGCTGGCTACACCTTC. Its translation is CAISFSGTGEAGYTF. This chain joins TRBV10-3 and TRBJ1-2, with TRBD1 matching over 10 bases. The CDR3 totals 15 residues. The germline V gene has CDR1 ENHRY and CDR2 SYGVKD. J lost 7 bases, V lost 5 bases, and 10 bases had no gene match.

The J gene is TRBJ2-3, the V gene TRBV7-6; 12 bases match TRBD2. CDR3 length equals 15 residues. The J segment lost 7 bases and the V segment lost 5 bases, leaving 7 bases of the junction unmatched. The germline CDR1 and CDR2 sequences are SGHVS and FNYEAQ. The CDR3 spells CASSPTSGGRNTQYF. In DNA, the CDR3 is TGTGCCAGCAGCCCAACTAGCGGGGGGCGGAATACGCAGTATTTT.

The chain has TRBV7-9 and TRBJ1-6; D not certain. The CDR3 extends over 14 amino acids. V shed 2 bases and J shed 10 bases, with 12 bases lying between them. Per germline, CDR1 SEHNR and CDR2 FQNEAQ (reference sequence). In nucleotides, the CDR3 is TGTGCCAGCAGCTTAAGCGGCATGATATCACCCCTCCACTTT. Its protein is CASSLSGMISPLHF.

This chain connects TRBV7-9 to TRBJ2-2; 9 bases agree with TRBD2. Trimming took 1 base from V and 1 from J; bases not matched to a gene: 1. The germline gives CDR1 SEHNR, CDR2 FQNEAQ (reference sequence). The CDR3 totals 16 residues. This CDR3 is CASSLGAGGNTGELFF. The CDR3 DNA is TGTGCCAGCAGCTTAGGAGCGGGAGGGAACACCGGGGAGCTGTTTTTT.

This CDR3 reads CASSPKASGARNTGELFF. The CDR3 coding sequence is TGTGCCAGCAGCCCGAAGGCTAGCGGGGCTAGGAACACCGGGGAGCTGTTTTTT. V and J are TRBV4-2 and TRBJ2-2; 9 nucleotides match TRBD2. With V trimmed by 4 bases and J by 1 base, 10 bases remained unmatched. The germline V gene has CDR1 LGHNA and CDR2 YNFKEQ. This CDR3 is 18 amino acids long.

This chain uses TRBV18 with TRBJ1-5, with unresolved D. Germline V gives CDR1 KGHSH, CDR2 LQKENI. Trimming took 5 bases from V and 3 from J, leaving 11 bases between them. This CDR3 spans 14 amino acids. CDR3 sequence reads: CASSASGFNQPQHF. The CDR3 nucleotides read TGTGCCAGCTCAGCTTCAGGTTTCAATCAGCCCCAGCATTTT.

Here the CDR3 DNA reads TGTGCCAGTAGTGAACAGGGGCAGTACGAGCAGTACTTC. Translating it yields CASSEQGQYEQYF. The chain is built from TRBV19 and TRBJ2-7; TRBD1 agrees at 7 bases. Germline CDR1 reads LNHDA; CDR2 reads SQIVND (reference sequence). The junction had 5 bases not matched to a gene; V was cut back by 5 bases and J by 4 bases. The CDR3 length is 13 residues.

V gene TRBV21-1 combines with J gene TRBJ1-1; the table's D call, TRBD1, has no DNA check behind it. TRBV21-1 corresponds to a pseudogene. This CDR3 is 15 amino acids long. The CDR3 nucleotides are TGTGCCAGCAGCTCAAAGATATCAGGAAACACTGAAGCTTTCTTT. The encoded protein is CASSSKISGNTEAFF.

The rearrangement links TRBV5-1 to TRBJ1-4; possibly TRBD1 for D (6 bases). The CDR3 runs 16 residues. Trimming took 6 bases from V and 0 from J, leaving 15 bases between them. Germline assignment: CDR1 SGHRS and CDR2 YFSETQ. As DNA, the CDR3 is TGCGCCAGCACCATGGACAGTCCTGCAACTAATGAAAAACTGTTTTTT. Protein: CASTMDSPATNEKLFF.

A single count supports this clone. This chain links TRBV5-1 with TRBJ1-4; D not certain. Germline CDR1 is SGHRS and CDR2 is YFSETQ. The CDR3 is made up of 15 amino acids. V was clipped by 2 bases and J by 4 bases, with 12 bases between them. CDR3 amino acids: CASSLVRGDNEKLFF. As DNA, the CDR3 is TGCGCCAGCAGCTTAGTTCGGGGAGATAATGAAAAACTGTTTTTT.

The CDR3 sequence: CASSSFVNTEAFF. The CDR3 DNA follows: TGTGCCAGCAGCTCGTTTGTGAACACTGAAGCTTTCTTT. The V gene is TRBV7-9, the J gene TRBJ1-1; no clear D gene. The V and J ends lost 4 bases and 0 bases respectively, with 6 bases between them. Per the germline V gene, CDR1 is SEHNR and CDR2 is FQNEAQ (reference sequence). This CDR3 has 13 residues. Supplemented by reference TRBV7-9 and TRBJ1-1, the full variable domain reads DTGVSQNPRHKITKRGQNVTFRCDPISEHNRLYWYRQTLGQGPEFLTYFQNEAQLEKSRLLSDRFSAERPKGSFSTLEIQRTEQGDSAMYLCASSSFVNTEAFFGQGTRLTVV.

This chain joins TRBV19 and TRBJ1-5, with D hard to call. This CDR3 region has 14 residues. In germline, CDR1 is LNHDA, CDR2 SQIVND (reference sequence). V lost 5 bases and J 9 bases, leaving 17 bases between the germline ends. CDR3 residues: CASSVKVKEWPQHF. The CDR3, as DNA: TGTGCCAGTAGTGTTAAAGTGAAAGAGTGGCCCCAGCATTTT. The full variable domain, completed using reference TRBV19 and TRBJ1-5, is DGGITQSPKYLFRKEGQNVTLSCEQNLNHDAMYWYRQDPGQGLRLIYYSQIVNDFQKGDIAEGYSVSREKKESFPLTVTSAQKNPTAFYLCASSVKVKEWPQHFGDGTRLSIL.

Details on this clone: Other nucleotide sequences in the sample specify the same CDR3. The chain has TRBV27 and TRBJ2-7, with 13 bases fitting TRBD2. CDR3 length: 15 amino acids. The germline gives CDR1 MNHEY, CDR2 SMNVEV (reference sequence). The J segment lost 2 bases and the V segment lost 5 bases, leaving 3 bases of the junction unmatched. The DNA for the CDR3 is TGTGCCAGCAGTCTGGGGACTAGCGGGGCCTACGAGCAGTACTTC. Amino acid sequence: CASSLGTSGAYEQYF.

The V and J genes are TRBV27 and TRBJ1-4, with a possible D match to TRBD1 (5 bases). CDR1 and CDR2 from the germline V gene are MNHEY and SMNVEV (reference sequence). The CDR3 covers 12 residues. V shed 6 bases and J shed 14 bases, with 16 bases lying between them. CDR3 sequence (DNA): TGTGCCAGCAGCTCTGTGGGAGGGACTCTGTTTTTT. It encodes CASSSVGGTLFF.

CDR3 nucleotides: TGTGCCAGCAGTTACCGTGGGCTAGCGGGAGAGCCTCGGTACTTC. It is translated as CASSYRGLAGEPRYF. This sequence joins TRBV27 and TRBJ2-7; 10 nucleotides align to TRBD2. CDR3 length: 15 amino acids. The V gene's germline CDR1 is MNHEY and CDR2 SMNVEV (reference sequence). With 4 bases clipped from V and 12 bases from J, the junction kept 15 bases outside the gene matches.

V usage is TRBV9 and J usage is TRBJ2-1; 12 bases fit TRBD2. The CDR3 is 16 amino acids. V lost 0 bases to trimming and J lost 4 bases; unmatched junction nucleotides: 2. Germline CDR1 SGDLS, CDR2 YYNGEE. CDR3 loop: CASSVVGTSGYNEQFF. The CDR3 DNA sequence: TGTGCCAGCAGCGTAGTGGGGACTAGCGGGTACAATGAGCAGTTCTTC.

The chain joins TRBV11-3 to TRBJ2-1; D perhaps matches TRBD1 (5 bases). The CDR3 loop spans 14 amino acids. Germline values: CDR1 SGHNT, CDR2 YENEEA. The V gene lost 0 bases and the J gene lost 10 bases, with 13 bases spanning the gap. This chain's CDR3 is CASSLDPRGSEQFF. The CDR3, as DNA: TGTGCCAGCAGCTTAGATCCAAGGGGCAGCGAGCAGTTCTTC.

This clone was detected only once. The rearrangement joins TRBV3-1 (or the pseudogene TRBV3-2) to TRBJ1-2; weak D call: TRBD1 (6 bases). V was cut by 3 bases and J by 4 bases, with 9 bases left in between. From germline, CDR1 is LGHDT and CDR2 YNNKEL (reference sequence). The CDR3 length is 13 residues. The CDR3 DNA reads TGTGCCAGCAGCCAGAGGGGGAGCTATGGCTACACCTTC. This codes for CASSQRGSYGYTF.

The sample holds one count of this clone. The chain is built from TRBV6-5 and TRBJ2-7; D is undetermined. The germline V gene has CDR1 MNHEY and CDR2 SVGAGI. V lost 7 bases and J 0 bases, leaving 13 bases between the germline ends. This CDR3 has 14 amino acids. CDR3 sequence: CASIETGVSYEQYF. The CDR3 DNA reads TGTGCCAGCATCGAAACCGGTGTCTCCTACGAGCAGTACTTC.

This sequence joins TRBV3-1 (or the pseudogene TRBV3-2) and TRBJ1-2, with D possibly being TRBD1 (6 bases). Trimming stripped 1 base from V and 2 bases from J, with 11 bases between. The CDR3 totals 15 residues. Germline V gene sequence: CDR1 LGHDT, CDR2 YNNKEL (reference sequence). CDR3 region: CASSQVGGTNYGYTF. DNA for the CDR3: TGTGCCAGCAGCCAAGTTGGGGGCACCAACTATGGCTACACCTTC.

The V call is TRBV6-5, the J call TRBJ1-1; 7 bases are shared with TRBD1. The CDR3 totals 13 residues. Trimming removed 8 bases from V and 0 bases from J; junction bases left unmatched: 3. CDR1 is MNHEY and CDR2 is SVGAGI in the germline V gene. The CDR3 loop is CASCRGMNTEAFF. The CDR3, as DNA: TGTGCCAGCTGCAGGGGGATGAACACTGAAGCTTTCTTT.

This clone occurred once. The gene calls are TRBV7-2 and TRBJ2-1, with D uncertain. With 5 bases removed from V and 6 bases from J, the gap between germline ends came to 20 bases. The germline V gene encodes CDR1 SGHTA and CDR2 FQGNSA. This CDR3 is 16 amino acids long. As DNA, the CDR3 is TGTGCCAGCAGCCTAGACAACTCGCGGTCGTCCAATGAGCAGTTCTTC. Protein: CASSLDNSRSSNEQFF.